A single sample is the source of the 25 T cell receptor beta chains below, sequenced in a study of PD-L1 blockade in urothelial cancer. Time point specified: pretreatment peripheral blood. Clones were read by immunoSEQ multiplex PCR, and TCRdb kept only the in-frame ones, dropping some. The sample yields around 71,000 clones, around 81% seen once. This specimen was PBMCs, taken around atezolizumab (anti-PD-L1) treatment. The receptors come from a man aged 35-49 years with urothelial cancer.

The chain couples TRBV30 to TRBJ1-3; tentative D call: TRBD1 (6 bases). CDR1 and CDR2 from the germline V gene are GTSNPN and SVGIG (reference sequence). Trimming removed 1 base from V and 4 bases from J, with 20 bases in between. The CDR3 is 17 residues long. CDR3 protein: CAWSATDAGAGGNTIYF. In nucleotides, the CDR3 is TGTGCCTGGAGTGCAACCGACGCAGGGGCAGGGGGAAACACCATATATTTT.

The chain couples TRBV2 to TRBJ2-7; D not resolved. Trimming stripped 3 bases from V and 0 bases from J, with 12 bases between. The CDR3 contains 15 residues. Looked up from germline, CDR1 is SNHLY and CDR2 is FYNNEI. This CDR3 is CASSDGQAGSYEQYF. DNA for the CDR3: TGTGCCAGCAGTGATGGGCAGGCAGGCTCCTACGAGCAGTACTTC.

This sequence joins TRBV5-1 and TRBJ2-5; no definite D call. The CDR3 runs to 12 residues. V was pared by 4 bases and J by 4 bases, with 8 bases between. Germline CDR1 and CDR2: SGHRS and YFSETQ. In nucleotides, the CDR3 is TGCGCCAGCAGCACTTACTTAGAGACCCAGTACTTC. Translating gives CASSTYLETQYF. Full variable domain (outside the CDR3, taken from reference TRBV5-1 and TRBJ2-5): KAGVTQTPRYLIKTRGQQVTLSCSPISGHRSVSWYQQTPGQGLQFLFEYFSETQRNKGNFPGRFSGRQFSNSRSEMNVSTLELGDSALYLCASSTYLETQYFGPGTRLLVL.

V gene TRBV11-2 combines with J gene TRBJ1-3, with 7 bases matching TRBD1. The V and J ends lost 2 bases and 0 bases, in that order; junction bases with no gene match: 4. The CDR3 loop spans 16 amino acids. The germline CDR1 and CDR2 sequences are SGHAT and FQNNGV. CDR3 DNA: TGTGCCAGCAGCTTAAGGGACAGCAGCTCTGGAAACACCATATATTTT. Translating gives CASSLRDSSSGNTIYF.

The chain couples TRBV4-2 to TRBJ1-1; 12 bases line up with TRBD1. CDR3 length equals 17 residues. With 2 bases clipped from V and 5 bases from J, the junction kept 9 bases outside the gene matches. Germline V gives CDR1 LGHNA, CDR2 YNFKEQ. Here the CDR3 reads CASSQMSGTGGITEAFF. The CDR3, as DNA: TGTGCCAGCAGCCAAATGTCCGGGACAGGGGGCATTACTGAAGCTTTCTTT.

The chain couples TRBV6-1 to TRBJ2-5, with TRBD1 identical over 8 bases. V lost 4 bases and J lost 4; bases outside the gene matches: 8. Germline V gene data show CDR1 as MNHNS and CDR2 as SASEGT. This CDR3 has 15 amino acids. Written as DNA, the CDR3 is TGTGCCAGCAGTGCCCTTACAGGGGGGAGAGAGACCCAGTACTTC. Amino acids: CASSALTGGRETQYF.

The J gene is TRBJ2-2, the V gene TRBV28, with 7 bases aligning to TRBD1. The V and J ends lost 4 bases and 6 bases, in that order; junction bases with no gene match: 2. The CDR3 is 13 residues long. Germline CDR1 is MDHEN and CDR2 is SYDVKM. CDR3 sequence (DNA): TGTGCCAGCAGTTCCACAGGGGCCGGGGAGCTGTTTTTT. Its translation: CASSSTGAGELFF.

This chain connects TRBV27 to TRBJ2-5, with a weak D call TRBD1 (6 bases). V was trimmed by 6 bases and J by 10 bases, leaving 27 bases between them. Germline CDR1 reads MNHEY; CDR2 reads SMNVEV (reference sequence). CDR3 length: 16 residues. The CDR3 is CASSPRRTQTGKHQYF. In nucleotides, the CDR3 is TGTGCCAGCAGCCCTCGGAGGACCCAAACAGGGAAACACCAGTACTTC.

This CDR3 reads CASSLVGGGRYEQYF. Written as DNA, the CDR3 is TGTGCCAGCAGTTTAGTCGGGGGGGGACGCTACGAGCAGTACTTC. The chain links TRBV28 to TRBJ2-7; the match to TRBD2 covers 8 bases. Germline loops: CDR1 MDHEN, CDR2 SYDVKM. The V segment lost 2 bases and the J segment 3 bases; nucleotides outside the gene matches: 6. The CDR3 consists of 15 residues.

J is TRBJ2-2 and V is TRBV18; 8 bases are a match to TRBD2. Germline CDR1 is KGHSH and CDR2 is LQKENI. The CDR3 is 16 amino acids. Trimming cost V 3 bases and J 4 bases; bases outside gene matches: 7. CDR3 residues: CASSPSFGTSTGELFF. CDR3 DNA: TGTGCCAGCTCACCTTCTTTCGGGACTAGCACCGGGGAGCTGTTTTTT.

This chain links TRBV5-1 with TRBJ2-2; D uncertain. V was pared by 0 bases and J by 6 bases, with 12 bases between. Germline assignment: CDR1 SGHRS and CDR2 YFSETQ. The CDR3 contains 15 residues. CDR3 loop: CASSLEQDLAGELFF. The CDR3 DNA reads TGCGCCAGCAGCTTGGAGCAGGATCTTGCCGGGGAGCTGTTTTTT.

The CDR3, as DNA: TGCAGCGTTGACCCGGGGGGCCGCGAGCAGTTCTTC. Translating gives CSVDPGGREQFF. The J gene is TRBJ2-1, the V gene TRBV29-1, with D perhaps TRBD2 (7 bases). Between the trimmed V and J ends, which lost 3 bases and 10 bases, there was a span of 13 bases. This CDR3 has 12 amino acids. Germline V gene lookup returns CDR1 SQVTM and CDR2 ANQGSEA.

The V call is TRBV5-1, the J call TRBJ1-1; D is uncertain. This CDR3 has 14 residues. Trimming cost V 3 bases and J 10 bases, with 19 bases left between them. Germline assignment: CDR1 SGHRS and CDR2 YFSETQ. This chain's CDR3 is CASSYRVSELRAFF. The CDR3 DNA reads TGCGCCAGCAGCTACCGGGTGTCCGAACTCCGAGCTTTCTTT.

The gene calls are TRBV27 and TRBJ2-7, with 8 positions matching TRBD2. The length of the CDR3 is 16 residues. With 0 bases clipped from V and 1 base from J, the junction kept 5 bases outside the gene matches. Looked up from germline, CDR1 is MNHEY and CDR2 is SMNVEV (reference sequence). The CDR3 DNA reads TGTGCCAGCAGTTTATCAATCGGGAGGGGTTCCTACGAGCAGTACTTC. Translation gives CASSLSIGRGSYEQYF.

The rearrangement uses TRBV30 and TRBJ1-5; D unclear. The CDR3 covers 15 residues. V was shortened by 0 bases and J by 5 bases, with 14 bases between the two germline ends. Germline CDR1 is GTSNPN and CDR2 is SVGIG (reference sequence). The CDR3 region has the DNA TGTGCCTGGAGTGTAATATCGGGATATGATCAGCCCCAGCATTTT. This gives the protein CAWSVISGYDQPQHF.

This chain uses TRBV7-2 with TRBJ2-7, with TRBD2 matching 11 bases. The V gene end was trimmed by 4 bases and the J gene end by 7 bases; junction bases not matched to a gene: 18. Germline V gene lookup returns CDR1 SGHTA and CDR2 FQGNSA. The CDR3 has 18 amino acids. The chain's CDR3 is CASSSRGGTSGKAGEQYF. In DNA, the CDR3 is TGTGCCAGCAGCTCCCGTGGGGGGACTAGCGGAAAGGCGGGAGAGCAGTACTTC.

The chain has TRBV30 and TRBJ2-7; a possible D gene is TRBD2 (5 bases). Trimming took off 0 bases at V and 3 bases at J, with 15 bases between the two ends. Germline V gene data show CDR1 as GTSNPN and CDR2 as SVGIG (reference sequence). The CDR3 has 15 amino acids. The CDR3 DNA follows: TGTGCCTGGAGTGTTGAGGACTCATACCTCTACGAGCAGTACTTC. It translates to CAWSVEDSYLYEQYF.

The CDR3 reads CASSSTGTSYEQYF. CDR3 sequence (DNA): TGTGCCAGCAGTTCGACAGGGACCTCCTACGAGCAGTACTTC. This sequence joins TRBV28 and TRBJ2-7; TRBD1 matches 7 bases. The CDR3 is 14 amino acids. CDR1 is MDHEN, CDR2 SYDVKM, per germline. V gave up 4 bases and J gave up 0 bases; unmatched junction bases: 3.

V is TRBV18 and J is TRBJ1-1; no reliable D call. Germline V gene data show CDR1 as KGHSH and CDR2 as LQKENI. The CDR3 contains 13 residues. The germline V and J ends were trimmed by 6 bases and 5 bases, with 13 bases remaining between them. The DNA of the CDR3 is TGTGCCAGCTCGCCCGTCGGGGATACTGAAGCTTTCTTT. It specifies CASSPVGDTEAFF.

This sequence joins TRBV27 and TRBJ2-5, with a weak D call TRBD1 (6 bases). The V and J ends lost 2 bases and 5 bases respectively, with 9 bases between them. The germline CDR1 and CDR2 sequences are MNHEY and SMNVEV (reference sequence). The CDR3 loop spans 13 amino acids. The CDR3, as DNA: TGTGCCAGCAGTTTAAGTAGGGGGGAGACCCAGTACTTC. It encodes CASSLSRGETQYF.

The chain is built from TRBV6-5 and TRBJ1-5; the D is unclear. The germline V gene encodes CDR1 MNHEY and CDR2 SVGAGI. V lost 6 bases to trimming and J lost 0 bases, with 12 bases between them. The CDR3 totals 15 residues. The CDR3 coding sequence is TGTGCCAGCAGCCGATCGTTCTATAGCAATCAGCCCCAGCATTTT. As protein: CASSRSFYSNQPQHF.

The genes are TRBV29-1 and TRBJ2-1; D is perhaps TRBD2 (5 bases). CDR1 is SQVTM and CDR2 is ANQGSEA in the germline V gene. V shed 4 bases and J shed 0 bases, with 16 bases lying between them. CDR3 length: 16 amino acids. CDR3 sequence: CSVATKSGYSYNEQFF. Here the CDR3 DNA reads TGCAGCGTTGCCACCAAGAGCGGATACTCCTACAATGAGCAGTTCTTC.

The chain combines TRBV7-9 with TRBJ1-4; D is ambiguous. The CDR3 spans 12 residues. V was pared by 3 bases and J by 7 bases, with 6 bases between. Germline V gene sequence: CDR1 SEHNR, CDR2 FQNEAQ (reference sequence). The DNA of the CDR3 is TGTGCCAGCAGCTTTACAGCTGAAAAACTGTTTTTT. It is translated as CASSFTAEKLFF.

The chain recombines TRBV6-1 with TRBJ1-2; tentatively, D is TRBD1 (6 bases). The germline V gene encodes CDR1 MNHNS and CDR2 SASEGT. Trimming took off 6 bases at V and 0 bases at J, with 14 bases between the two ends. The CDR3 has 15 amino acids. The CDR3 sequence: CASSDTGRANYGYTF. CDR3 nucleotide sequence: TGTGCCAGCAGCGACACAGGGAGAGCTAACTATGGCTACACCTTC.

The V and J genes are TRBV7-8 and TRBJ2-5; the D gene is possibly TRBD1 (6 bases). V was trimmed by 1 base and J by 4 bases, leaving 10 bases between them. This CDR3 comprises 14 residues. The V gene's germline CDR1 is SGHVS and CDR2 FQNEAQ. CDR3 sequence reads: CASSLVDRRETQYF. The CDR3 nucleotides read TGTGCCAGCAGCTTAGTCGACAGGAGAGAGACCCAGTACTTC. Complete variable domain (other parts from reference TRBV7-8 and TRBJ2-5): GAGVSQSPRYKVAKRGQDVALRCDPISGHVSLFWYQQALGQGPEFLTYFQNEAQLDKSGLPSDRFFAERPEGSVSTLKIQRTQQEDSAVYLCASSLVDRRETQYFGPGTRLLVL.